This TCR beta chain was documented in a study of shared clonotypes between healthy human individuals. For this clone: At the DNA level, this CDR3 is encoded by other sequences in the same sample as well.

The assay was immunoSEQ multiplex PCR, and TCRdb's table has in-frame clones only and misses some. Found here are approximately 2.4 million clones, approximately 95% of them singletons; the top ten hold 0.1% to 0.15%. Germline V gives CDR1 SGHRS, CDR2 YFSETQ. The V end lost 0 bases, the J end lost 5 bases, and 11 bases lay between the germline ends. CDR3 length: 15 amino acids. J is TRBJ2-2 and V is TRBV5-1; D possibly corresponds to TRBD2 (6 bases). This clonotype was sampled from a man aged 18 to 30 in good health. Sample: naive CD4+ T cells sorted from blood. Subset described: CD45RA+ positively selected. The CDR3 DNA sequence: TGCGCCAGCAGCTTGGGGACGGGAGATACCGGGGAGCTGTTTTTT. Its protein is CASSLGTGDTGELFF. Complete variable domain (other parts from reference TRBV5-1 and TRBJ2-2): KAGVTQTPRYLIKTRGQQVTLSCSPISGHRSVSWYQQTPGQGLQFLFEYFSETQRNKGNFPGRFSGRQFSNSRSEMNVSTLELGDSALYLCASSLGTGDTGELFFGEGSRLTVL.